Below, 13 T cell receptor beta chains from the same sample are listed, as sequenced in a study of control samples from healthy donors and cancer patients. TCRdb keeps only in-frame clones here, not all; method: immunoSEQ multiplex PCR. The sample comprises roughly 60,000 clones, roughly 94% of which are singletons, and 3.5% to 4% rests with the top ten. Sequenced input: blood. These receptors were obtained from a man aged 25 to 40 in good health.

The gene calls are TRBV3-1 (or the pseudogene TRBV3-2) and TRBJ2-7; weak D call: TRBD1 (5 bases). With 9 bases removed from V and 6 bases from J, the gap between germline ends came to 12 bases. In germline, CDR1 is LGHDT, CDR2 YNNKEL (reference sequence). The CDR3 length is 11 residues. The CDR3 sequence is CASTQGVEQYF. The CDR3 nucleotides read TGTGCCAGTACCCAGGGTGTCGAGCAGTACTTC.

The CDR3, as DNA: TGTGCCAGTAGTAGGTTTTCTTATCGGACAGGGGGCTTAGAGACCCAGTACTTC. Its translation: CASSRFSYRTGGLETQYF. The chain links TRBV19 to TRBJ2-5; 11 bases line up with TRBD1. From germline, CDR1 is LNHDA and CDR2 SQIVND (reference sequence). The CDR3 sequence is 18 residues long. With V trimmed by 4 bases and J by 4 bases, 14 bases remained unmatched.

This chain connects TRBV3-1 (or the pseudogene TRBV3-2) to TRBJ1-6; D remains ambiguous. The V gene lost 1 base and the J gene lost 11 bases, with 21 bases spanning the gap. This CDR3 comprises 17 residues. Germline loops: CDR1 LGHDT, CDR2 YNNKEL (reference sequence). CDR3 sequence: CASSQAALGGSGAPLHF. The CDR3 DNA follows: TGTGCCAGCAGCCAAGCGGCGCTAGGAGGGAGCGGGGCACCCCTCCACTTT.

The CDR3 loop reads CASSYDRGHVTGELFF. In DNA, the CDR3 is TGTGCCAGCAGTTACGACAGGGGACATGTCACCGGGGAGCTGTTTTTT. This chain links TRBV6-2 or TRBV6-3 with TRBJ2-2, with 8 bases matching TRBD1. There are 16 residues in the CDR3. The J segment lost 4 bases and the V segment lost 2 bases, leaving 6 bases of the junction unmatched. Germline V gene lookup returns CDR1 MNHEY and CDR2 SVGEGT.

The rearrangement uses TRBV12-3 or TRBV12-4 and TRBJ1-5; 7 nucleotides line up with TRBD1. The ends lost 5 bases at V and 5 bases at J; junction bases unmatched: 0. The CDR3 runs 12 residues. The CDR3 DNA reads as TGTGCCAGCAGTACAGGGGATCAGCCCCAGCATTTT. It is translated as CASSTGDQPQHF.

The chain links TRBV4-1 to TRBJ2-6; unclear D gene. From germline, CDR1 is MGHRA and CDR2 YSYEKL. The CDR3 covers 14 residues. Trimming took off 6 bases at V and 4 bases at J, with 10 bases between the two ends. DNA for the CDR3: TGCGCCAGCAGTCGTGATAGGGGGGCCAACGTCCTGACTTTC. Translating it yields CASSRDRGANVLTF.

In this sample, this clone turned up once. CDR3 sequence reads: CASQAGGSETQYF. The CDR3 DNA is TGTGCCAGCCAAGCAGGGGGGTCCGAGACCCAGTACTTC. The genes are TRBV27 and TRBJ2-5; weak D call: TRBD1 (7 bases). V shed 8 bases and J shed 5 bases, with 15 bases lying between them. The CDR3 sequence is 13 residues long. The V gene's germline CDR1 is MNHEY and CDR2 SMNVEV (reference sequence).

The CDR3 coding sequence is TGTGCCAGCAGTTTCCGGCGGGGATCTAACTATGGCTACACCTTC. Protein sequence: CASSFRRGSNYGYTF. The chain carries TRBV28 and TRBJ1-2; unclear D gene. Trimming removed 3 bases from V and 0 bases from J, with 11 bases in between. The CDR3 totals 15 residues. Germline CDR1 MDHEN, CDR2 SYDVKM.

In this sample, this clone turned up a few times. V gene TRBV19 combines with J gene TRBJ2-7; TRBD1 agrees at 7 bases. J was trimmed by 2 bases and V by 5 bases; bases with no gene match: 12. Germline V gene lookup returns CDR1 LNHDA and CDR2 SQIVND (reference sequence). The CDR3 sequence is 16 residues long. The CDR3 region has the DNA TGTGCCAGTAGTCCTTCCCCTTTCGGACAGGCCTACGAGCAGTACTTC. Protein product: CASSPSPFGQAYEQYF.

This sequence joins TRBV2 and TRBJ2-1; 9 bases are shared with TRBD1. This CDR3 comprises 16 residues. The germline V gene encodes CDR1 SNHLY and CDR2 FYNNEI. The V gene end was trimmed by 6 bases and the J gene end by 4 bases; junction bases not matched to a gene: 10. The CDR3 reads CASRRDRGVSYNEQFF. In DNA form, the CDR3 reads TGTGCCAGCAGACGCGACAGGGGGGTATCGTACAATGAGCAGTTCTTC. Full variable domain (remainder filled in from reference TRBV2 and TRBJ2-1): EPEVTQTPSHQVTQMGQEVILRCVPISNHLYFYWYRQILGQKVEFLVSFYNNEISEKSEIFDDQFSVERPDGSNFTLKIRSTKLEDSAMYFCASRRDRGVSYNEQFFGPGTRLTVL.

The sample holds one count of this clone. V usage is TRBV19 and J usage is TRBJ1-1; D remains unclear. Looked up from germline, CDR1 is LNHDA and CDR2 is SQIVND (reference sequence). CDR3 length: 14 amino acids. V lost 10 bases and J lost 1, with 16 bases in between. The CDR3 sequence is CATLPDGRNTEAFF. Written as DNA, the CDR3 is TGTGCCACCCTACCGGACGGCCGGAACACTGAAGCTTTCTTT.

A word on this clone: At one of its ends the junction is not consistent with the germline gene, which may arise from a read error. The chain has TRBV27 and TRBJ1-1, with 7 positions matching TRBD1. CDR1 is MNHEY and CDR2 is SMNVEV in the germline V gene (reference sequence). This CDR3 is built from 15 residues. The CDR3 is CASSISTGPNTEAFF. CDR3 DNA: TGTGCCAGCAGTATATCGACAGGGCCGAACACTGAAGCTTTCTTT.

V gene TRBV6-2 or TRBV6-3 combines with J gene TRBJ1-1; a weak D match, TRBD1 (6 bases). The CDR3 runs to 16 residues. Trimming shortened V by 4 bases and J by 3 bases, and 18 bases separated the two germline ends. The germline gives CDR1 MNHEY, CDR2 SVGEGT. The CDR3: CASSSRDIRKDTEAFF. CDR3 DNA sequence: TGTGCCAGCAGTTCTCGGGACATTCGGAAAGACACTGAAGCTTTCTTT.